Listed below are T cell receptor beta chains from one sample, sequenced in a study of shared clonotypes between healthy human individuals. Method: immunoSEQ multiplex PCR; TCRdb's copy keeps in-frame clones and lacks some. The data contain a few million clones, 85% to 95% of them singletons. Sequenced sample: naive CD4+ T cells from PBMCs. The receptors shown here come from a man between 18 and 35 years old in good health. Some clones in this sample may be carry-over from other donors' samples. Each CDR3 is given with its conserved first and last residue. Only some rows state a clone size, as once, few, many or a class for expanded clones.

v_call	clone_size	cdr3_aa
TRBV5-1	NA	CASSFVGTANTEAFF
TRBV5-6	once	CASSSRTRDRVKVVGKLFF
TRBV5-4	NA	CASSSTFGPGEQYF
TRBV29-1	NA	CSVEGTRDDTQYF
TRBV27	NA	CASTPVGQGAPNQPQHF
TRBV9	NA	CASSVAPYVAHEQFF
TRBV29-1	NA	CSAAGDYGSYEQYF
TRBV5-1	NA	CASSPVGRGRDEKLFF
TRBV5-4	NA	CASSQDPASSSTQYF
TRBV5-8	once	CASSPTRGTSGYNEQFF
TRBV9	once	CASSVTDEGLDYGYTF